These 5 T cell receptor beta chains came from one sample sequenced in a study of T cells in women clearing cervical HPV infection (dated by TCRdb to the late 2010s). The library came from the immunoSEQ multiplex PCR assay. This is the immuneACCESS table as TCRdb keeps it, with only in-frame sequences that have V and J called. A part of the clones is gone; compared with another copy, unresolved V genes explain less than half, and the rest is unexplained. The sample's own table lists 25,000 to 30,000 clones. The ten largest clones represent 2.5% to 3.5% of the sample. The sequenced material came from blood buffy coat. These receptors were taken from a woman between 18 and 70 years old with a cervical HPV16 infection that either progressed to CIN3+ or cleared (not recorded which).

With regard to this clone: The CDR3 goes on 3 residues after the read ends, and that part is filled in from the germline J gene. The chain joins TRBV5-1 to TRBJ2-3; 12 nucleotides align to TRBD2. Unmatched junction bases numbered 6, after V lost 4 bases and J lost 3 bases. The CDR3 is 16 residues long. From germline, CDR1 is SGHRS and CDR2 YFSETQ. Incomplete CDR3 DNA: TGCGCCAGCAGCCCCAGTCTAGCGGGAGGGACAGATACG. Translating gives CASSPSLAGGTDT. The whole CDR3 region reads CASSPSLAGGTDTQYF.

A word on this clone: Read data end 3 residues before the CDR3 end; the end is taken from the germline J gene. This chain links TRBV7-9 with TRBJ1-4; the D gene is possibly TRBD1 (6 bases). Germline V lookup: CDR1 SEHNR, CDR2 FQNEAQ (reference sequence). This CDR3 is 15 amino acids long. V shed 6 bases and J shed 1 base, with 12 bases lying between them. CDR3 in amino acids: CASRRGGLTNEKLFF. The sequenced part of the CDR3 DNA is TGTGCCAGCAGAAGGGGGGGCCTAACTAATGAAAAA.

For this clone: The CDR3 end falls 3 residues outside the read, so it is completed with the germline J gene. The J gene is TRBJ1-4, the V gene TRBV25-1; D gene uncertain. The CDR3 loop spans 14 amino acids. V was clipped by 2 bases and J by 7 bases, with 11 bases between them. CDR1 is MGHDK, CDR2 SYGVNS, per germline. The CDR3 is CASSEKDPVEKLFF. CDR3 DNA, as far as it was read: TGTGCCAGCAGTGAAAAAGATCCAGTTGAAAAA. The full variable domain, rest sourced from reference TRBV25-1 and TRBJ1-4, is EADIYQTPRYLVIGTGKKITLECSQTMGHDKMYWYQQDPGMELHLIHYSYGVNSTEKGDLSSESTVSRIRTEHFPLTLESARPSHTSQYLCASSEKDPVEKLFFGSGTQLSVL.

On this clone: A read error may produce the germline difference seen at one junction end. The read is 3 residues too short to cover the CDR3 end, so that end is filled in from the germline J gene. The chain combines TRBV4-1 with TRBJ2-7; 9 nucleotides align to TRBD1. CDR1 is MGHRA, CDR2 YSYEKL, per germline. The CDR3 is made up of 15 amino acids. Incomplete CDR3 DNA: TGCACCAGCAGAGAGGTCCGGGACAGGGAATACGAG. It codes for CTSREVRDREYE. The whole CDR3 sequence reads CTSREVRDREYEQYF.

Concerning this clone itself: With the read ending 3 residues before the CDR3 end, the germline J gene is used to fill in that end. The genes are TRBV10-3 and TRBJ2-6, with unresolved D. Germline loops: CDR1 ENHRY, CDR2 SYGVKD. V was clipped by 4 bases and J by 1 base, with 8 bases between them. There are 15 residues in the CDR3. Incomplete CDR3 DNA: TGTGCCATCAGTGGCCAGGATTCTGGGGCCAACGTC. Translated: CAISGQDSGANV. The full-length CDR3 reads as CAISGQDSGANVLTF.